This passage covers 7 T cell receptor beta chains from one sample sequenced in a study of cytomegalovirus exposure and HLA in healthy donors. PCR employed 60 Vbeta and 13 Jbeta primers. Generated by immunoSEQ multiplex PCR, the TCRdb table keeps only in-frame clones and is missing some. The table has some 120,000 clones, 77% seen once. The sequencing sample was made of PBMCs. The receptors were sampled from a man between 18 and 29 years old in good health and CMV-seropositive.

The gene calls are TRBV5-1 and TRBJ1-1; 7 bases are a match to TRBD1. The CDR3 loop spans 15 amino acids. Germline trimming cut 4 bases from V and 0 bases from J; bases unmatched to any gene: 6. CDR1 is SGHRS and CDR2 is YFSETQ in the germline V gene. The DNA for the CDR3 is TGCGCCAGCAGCCCCCAGACAGGGTTGAACACTGAAGCTTTCTTT. It is translated as CASSPQTGLNTEAFF.

Written as DNA, the CDR3 is TGTGCCAGCAGAGATCGGGACAGACTTAACTATGGCTACACCTTC. Protein sequence: CASRDRDRLNYGYTF. The V and J genes are TRBV2 and TRBJ1-2; 7 bases line up with TRBD1. With 6 bases clipped from V and 1 base from J, the junction kept 8 bases outside the gene matches. Germline CDR1 and CDR2: SNHLY and FYNNEI. CDR3 length equals 15 residues.

This clone was recorded once. This chain uses TRBV9 with TRBJ2-1; 7 bases line up with TRBD1. Germline V gene data show CDR1 as SGDLS and CDR2 as YYNGEE. Losses at the gene ends were 0 bases for V and 4 bases for J; bases not matched to a gene: 4. The CDR3 contains 15 residues. CDR3 sequence reads: CASSVEDRKYNEQFF. CDR3 DNA: TGTGCCAGCAGCGTAGAGGACAGGAAATACAATGAGCAGTTCTTC. Filled out from reference TRBV9 and TRBJ2-1, the complete variable domain reads DSGVTQTPKHLITATGQRVTLRCSPRSGDLSVYWYQQSLDQGLQFLIQYYNGEERAKGNILERFSAQQFPDLHSELNLSSLELGDSALYFCASSVEDRKYNEQFFGPGTRLTVL.

As regards this clone: Other DNA sequences of this sample code for an identical CDR3. The CDR3 DNA sequence: TGTGCCAGCAGCGGGACGGGGGGCAACACTGAAGCTTTCTTT. It is translated as CASSGTGGNTEAFF. The chain combines TRBV9 with TRBJ1-1, with TRBD1 as a possible D gene (6 bases). The CDR3 totals 14 residues. Trimming left V 3 bases short and J 2 bases short, with 11 bases between. Germline CDR1 and CDR2: SGDLS and YYNGEE. The whole variable domain, remainder taken from reference TRBV9 and TRBJ1-1, is DSGVTQTPKHLITATGQRVTLRCSPRSGDLSVYWYQQSLDQGLQFLIQYYNGEERAKGNILERFSAQQFPDLHSELNLSSLELGDSALYFCASSGTGGNTEAFFGQGTRLTVV.

The rearrangement links TRBV30 to TRBJ1-2; tentatively, D is TRBD1 (6 bases). The CDR3 runs to 13 residues. Looked up from germline, CDR1 is GTSNPN and CDR2 is SVGIG (reference sequence). V was clipped by 4 bases and J by 13 bases, with 22 bases between them. CDR3 nucleotides: TGTGCCTGGACCCCGGCGGGGGCCTGGGGCATCACCTTC. Protein sequence: CAWTPAGAWGITF.

V and J are TRBV6-6 and TRBJ2-7; TRBD2 agrees at 7 bases. Germline V lookup: CDR1 MNHNY, CDR2 SVGAGI (reference sequence). CDR3 length: 15 residues. V was clipped by 2 bases and J by 6 bases; unmatched bases: 10. CDR3 nucleotide sequence: TGTGCCAGCAGTTACGGGGGGGTCCCTCTCGGCGAGCAGTACTTC. Translated: CASSYGGVPLGEQYF.

This clone turned up a few times. The rearrangement uses TRBV27 and TRBJ1-5, with TRBD1 matching over 7 bases. V lost 4 bases, J lost 7 bases, and 7 bases stayed unmatched. The CDR3 totals 14 residues. Germline V gene data show CDR1 as MNHEY and CDR2 as SMNVEV (reference sequence). CDR3 in DNA: TGTGCCAGCAGTTACAGGGGCGGAAGGCAGCCCCAGCATTTT. Translated, it gives CASSYRGGRQPQHF.